These T cell receptor beta chains were read from a single sample in a study of response to subunit inactivated influenza vaccine. TCRdb recomputed calls from the RT-PCR reads with MiXCR, one row per CDR3 protein. The table lists roughly 550,000 distinct CDR3 sequences, roughly 25% of them singletons. Another study also made use of these data, one on T cells expressing NK-cell markers.

This sample comprised CD4+ T cells sorted from PBMCs, obtained roughly 13 days after vaccination. The source is a man between 50 and 59 years old who received an inactivated influenza vaccine. CDR3s include the opening cysteine and the closing phenylalanine or tryptophan. A D gene is named only where the DNA matches it firmly. A clone size is listed for some rows: how often the clone was seen (once, few, many), or a class if it is expanded.

V	size	J	length	D	CDR3	DNA
TRBV12-3/TRBV12-4	NA	TRBJ1-2	14	NA	CASSLGEGHYGYTF	TGTGCCAGCAGTTTAGGTGAGGGACACTATGGCTACACCTTC
TRBV28	few	TRBJ1-1	16	TRBD1	CASSFIKGGPLTEAFF	TGTGCCAGCAGTTTCATTAAAGGGGGCCCCCTCACTGAAGCTTTCTTT
TRBV12-3/TRBV12-4	NA	TRBJ2-3	14	NA	CASSSGRALGTQYF	TGTGCCAGCAGTAGCGGGCGGGCTTTGGGTACGCAGTATTTT
TRBV20-1	NA	TRBJ2-1	12	TRBD1	CRLGQGTDEQFF	TGCAGGCTGGGACAGGGGACGGATGAGCAGTTCTTC
TRBV5-5	NA	TRBJ2-3	18	NA	CASSTRGFGASSPDTQYF	TGTGCCAGCAGCACTAGGGGTTTCGGGGCGTCCAGTCCAGATACGCAGTATTTT
TRBV20-1	NA	TRBJ1-5	12	NA	CSASYRDQPQHF	TGCAGTGCTAGCTACAGGGATCAGCCCCAGCATTTT
TRBV7-2	NA	TRBJ2-3	16	TRBD2	CASSSTSGTGTDTQYF	TGTGCCAGCAGCTCTACTAGCGGGACGGGCACAGATACGCAGTATTTT
TRBV4-3	NA	TRBJ2-3	19	TRBD2	CASSQGLPGAGVIPDTQYF	TGCGCCAGCAGCCAAGGACTCCCTGGGGCGGGAGTTATCCCAGATACGCAGTATTTT
TRBV7-8	many	TRBJ1-5	14	NA	CASSPIGGNQPQHF	TGTGCCAGCAGTCCTATCGGGGGCAATCAGCCCCAGCATTTT
TRBV20-1	few	TRBJ1-2	13	NA	CSARDTLGHGYTF	TGCAGTGCTAGGGACACTTTGGGACATGGCTACACCTTC
TRBV10-3	few	TRBJ1-5	14	NA	CAISDRSDNQPQHF	TGTGCCATCAGTGACAGGAGCGACAATCAGCCCCAGCATTTT
TRBV5-1	few	TRBJ2-1	14	NA	CASSSEGDYNEQFF	TGCGCCAGCAGCTCGGAGGGGGATTACAATGAGCAGTTCTTC
TRBV18	NA	TRBJ2-1	14	NA	CASSPVILAAEQFF	TGTGCCAGCTCACCAGTCATACTAGCTGCTGAGCAGTTCTTC
TRBV20-1	once	TRBJ2-1	15	TRBD2	CSARGQREFYNEQFF	TGCAGTGCTAGAGGGCAGCGGGAGTTCTACAATGAGCAGTTCTTC
TRBV20-1	NA	TRBJ2-7	13	NA	CSATRRTSYEQYF	TGCAGTGCTACTAGACGGACCTCCTACGAGCAGTACTTC
TRBV20-1	few	TRBJ2-1	12	TRBD2	CSATQREYEQFF	TGCAGTGCTACCCAGCGGGAGTATGAGCAGTTCTTC
TRBV2	NA	TRBJ2-5	14	NA	CASKPASQQETQYF	TGTGCCAGCAAGCCAGCCTCCCAACAAGAGACCCAGTACTTC
TRBV12-3/TRBV12-4	few	TRBJ2-7	16	TRBD2	CASSLGARGRSYEQYF	TGTGCCAGCAGTTTAGGGGCCCGCGGGAGATCCTACGAGCAGTACTTC
TRBV10-3	few	TRBJ2-3	15	TRBD1	CAISDVGQGGDTQYF	TGTGCCATCAGTGATGTCGGACAGGGTGGAGATACGCAGTATTTT
TRBV2	NA	TRBJ1-1	14	NA	CASSVGRRNTEAFF	TGTGCCAGCAGCGTGGGGCGGAGGAACACTGAAGCTTTCTTT
TRBV3-1	few	TRBJ2-7	12	NA	CASSQYPGEQYF	TGTGCCAGCAGCCAATACCCAGGGGAGCAGTACTTC
TRBV7-2	many	TRBJ1-2	13	NA	CASSLGRGYGYTF	TGTGCCAGCAGCTTGGGCAGGGGCTATGGCTACACCTTC
TRBV7-2	many	TRBJ2-7	15	TRBD2	CASSPTSGRTYEQYF	TGTGCCAGCAGCCCAACTAGCGGGAGGACCTACGAGCAGTACTTC
TRBV25-1	NA	TRBJ2-3	15	TRBD2	CASSATTGLAATQYF	TGTGCCAGCAGTGCCACAACCGGACTAGCGGCTACGCAGTATTTT
TRBV30	NA	TRBJ1-1	14	TRBD1	CAWTTGATNTEAFF	TGTGCCTGGACTACAGGGGCAACGAACACTGAAGCTTTCTTT
TRBV6-1	NA	TRBJ2-7	15	TRBD1	CASSEQFGTGYEQYF	TGTGCCAGCAGTGAACAATTCGGGACAGGGTACGAGCAGTACTTC
TRBV28	NA	TRBJ1-6	16	NA	CASSFEGSSYNSPLHF	TGTGCCAGCAGTTTTGAGGGTAGCTCCTATAATTCACCCCTCCACTTT
TRBV18	NA	TRBJ2-3	14	NA	CASSPTDGTDTQYF	TGTGCCAGCTCACCCACGGACGGCACAGATACGCAGTATTTT
TRBV20-1	NA	TRBJ2-7	11	NA	CSANRLDEQYF	TGCAGTGCTAACAGGCTCGACGAGCAGTACTTC
TRBV15	NA	TRBJ2-7	14	TRBD1	CATSADRSSYEQYF	TGTGCCACCAGCGCGGACAGGAGCTCCTACGAGCAGTACTTC
TRBV7-6	NA	TRBJ2-1	18	NA	CASSAKGAPPLFYNEQFF	TGTGCCAGCAGCGCTAAAGGGGCACCTCCCCTCTTCTACAATGAGCAGTTCTTC
TRBV6-7	NA	TRBJ2-7	11	NA	CASTDYYEQYF	TGTGCCAGCACAGACTACTACGAGCAGTACTTC
TRBV20-1	NA	TRBJ2-1	16	TRBD2	CSARDPFGVAGDEQFF	TGCAGTGCTAGAGATCCCTTCGGGGTAGCGGGAGATGAGCAGTTCTTC
TRBV5-5	few	TRBJ1-1	12	NA	CASSLAQNEAFF	TGTGCCAGCAGCTTGGCCCAGAATGAAGCTTTCTTT
TRBV3-1	NA	TRBJ1-1	15	TRBD1	CASSPHDRGDTEAFF	TGTGCCAGCAGCCCTCACGACAGGGGCGACACTGAAGCTTTCTTT
TRBV7-2	few	TRBJ2-7	14	TRBD1	CASSIWTGNYEQYF	TGTGCCAGCAGCATTTGGACAGGGAACTACGAGCAGTACTTC
TRBV5-1	NA	TRBJ1-4	15	NA	CASSLDSGRSEKLFF	TGCGCCAGCAGCTTGGATTCAGGGCGAAGTGAAAAACTGTTTTTT
TRBV2	few	TRBJ1-6	13	NA	CASSEFQNSPLHF	TGTGCCAGCAGCGAGTTTCAAAATTCACCCCTCCACTTT
TRBV7-2	NA	TRBJ2-1	14	NA	CASSFAGAVNEQFF	TGTGCCAGCAGCTTTGCAGGGGCGGTTAATGAGCAGTTCTTC
TRBV4-2	once	TRBJ2-2	16	NA	CASSQNPIPNTGELFF	TGTGCCAGCAGCCAAAACCCGATCCCGAACACCGGGGAGCTGTTTTTT
TRBV10-3	few	TRBJ2-1	13	NA	CAIRDDSYNEQFF	TGTGCCATCCGGGACGATTCCTACAATGAGCAGTTCTTC
TRBV27	few	TRBJ2-3	17	TRBD2	CASSRWGASGSRDTQYF	TGTGCCAGCAGCCGATGGGGGGCCAGCGGGAGCCGGGATACGCAGTATTTT
TRBV28	few	TRBJ2-1	16	TRBD1	CASSPDRAPPYNEQFF	TGTGCCAGCAGTCCAGACAGGGCCCCTCCTTACAATGAGCAGTTCTTC
TRBV11-1	few	TRBJ2-5	14	NA	CASSPGHIQETQYF	TGTGCCAGCAGCCCAGGGCATATCCAAGAGACCCAGTACTTC
TRBV5-1	few	TRBJ2-6	14	NA	CASSMQGGANVLTF	TGCGCCAGCAGCATGCAGGGAGGGGCCAACGTCCTGACTTTC
TRBV9	few	TRBJ1-6	18	NA	CASSAPRGGALYNSPLHF	TGTGCCAGCAGCGCGCCTAGGGGGGGAGCTCTATATAATTCACCCCTCCACTTT
TRBV10-1	NA	TRBJ2-5	14	TRBD2	CASGGLAGVETQYF	TGCGCCAGCGGGGGACTAGCGGGGGTGGAGACCCAGTACTTC
TRBV11-2	few	TRBJ2-2	15	NA	CASSPRGLSGGELFF	TGTGCCAGCAGCCCCCGTGGTTTGTCCGGCGGGGAGCTGTTTTTT
TRBV6-2/TRBV6-3	few	TRBJ2-1	16	TRBD2	CASSRPTSGSRNEQFF	TGTGCCAGCAGTCGCCCGACTAGCGGGAGTAGGAATGAGCAGTTCTTC
TRBV3-1	NA	TRBJ1-1	14	NA	CASSQVQGTTEAFF	TGTGCCAGCAGCCAAGTTCAGGGGACGACTGAAGCTTTCTTT
TRBV5-4	NA	TRBJ2-1	16	TRBD2	CASSRTSGHSYNEQFF	TGTGCCAGCAGCCGTACTAGCGGACACTCCTACAATGAGCAGTTCTTC